This TCR beta chain was retrieved from a study of T-cell reconstitution after alpha-beta-depleted transplantation in children. Study-level results: By about two months after transplant, alpha-beta T cells reportedly arose from several hundred graft clones that had expanded. T-cell counts and diversity at one year following transplant were attributed mainly to newly produced T cells. Surviving recipient T cells and intrathymic progenitors accounted for some patients' high TCRbeta diversity at day 60.

Unique molecular identifiers were used to barcode this TCRbeta library. TCRdb fed the PCR reads into MiXCR, producing one record per CDR3 protein. The sample records about 230,000 distinct CDR3 sequences, 11% being singletons. This clonotype was counted at least ten times. Its antigen is unknown. This CDR3 region has 15 residues. Trimming removed 4 bases at V and 3 bases at J, with 13 bases between. Per the germline V gene, CDR1 is SGHRS and CDR2 is YFSETQ. This chain uses TRBV5-1 with TRBJ2-2, with a weak D call TRBD2 (6 bases). This sample comprised PBMCs, obtained before TCRalphabeta/CD19-depleted stem cell transplant. This TCR was sampled from a child less than two years old with acute myeloid leukemia, due to receive a stem cell transplant. CDR3: CASSLSGVDTGELFF. CDR3 DNA sequence: TGCGCCAGCAGCCTCTCGGGGGTTGACACCGGGGAGCTGTTTTTT. The full variable domain, its missing parts supplied by reference TRBV5-1 and TRBJ2-2, is KAGVTQTPRYLIKTRGQQVTLSCSPISGHRSVSWYQQTPGQGLQFLFEYFSETQRNKGNFPGRFSGRQFSNSRSEMNVSTLELGDSALYLCASSLSGVDTGELFFGEGSRLTVL.